This TCR beta chain was observed in a study of human T cells and chemical hapten exposure. Study overall: Small discrepancies in pooled library volume mainly accounted for the varying TCR yields per sample.

Someone pulled total RNA out of unfractionated whole blood. Unique molecular identifiers were affixed to discrete cDNA molecules within the library. Source study methods: Sample TCR totals centred on a median of approximately 96,000, ranging about 23,224 to 700,000. Using its own MiXCR run on the 5' RACE reads, TCRdb lists one record per CDR3 protein. Here the V and J calls rest on TCRdb's processing, not on the authors' analysis. Of 110,000 or so distinct CDR3 sequences listed, approximately 20% were seen once; the top ten hold around 2.8%. The sequence was collected from a human donor in good health.

Written as DNA, the CDR3 is TGTGCCAGCAGCTCCGGCGGGATTCAGTACTTC. As protein: CASSSGGIQYF. The chain joins TRBV7-9 to TRBJ2-4, with a weak D call TRBD2 (5 bases). Looked up from germline, CDR1 is SEHNR and CDR2 is FQNEAQ (reference sequence). Deletions cut 4 bases from V and 10 bases from J, with 8 bases between. The CDR3 is made up of 11 amino acids.